This is a list of T cell receptor beta chains from one sample in a study of blood T cell repertoires in COVID-19. TCRdb keeps only in-frame clones here, not all; method: immunoSEQ multiplex PCR. The sample has fewer than 250,000 clones, over 70% seen once. The sample comprised PBMCs or T cells enriched from blood (not recorded which). Source of these receptors: a woman aged 25 to 45 who had been exposed to COVID-19. Each CDR3 is given with its conserved first and last residue. Fields, in order: clone size, J gene, V gene, D gene, CDR3 DNA, CDR3 protein. D genes are given only for firm matches. Rows may omit the clone size; those that give it use once, few, many or a size class.

. | TRBJ1-6 | TRBV6-4 | TRBD1 | TGTGCCAGCAGTGCCTCAGGGGGCGGATCACCCCTCCACTTT | CASSASGGGSPLHF
. | TRBJ2-1 | TRBV5-1 | TRBD2 | TGCGCCAGCAGCTTGGCAGGACTAGCGGGGGGCAATGAGCAGTTCTTC | CASSLAGLAGGNEQFF
. | TRBJ2-1 | TRBV10-3 | TRBD2 | TGTGCCATCAGACTAGCGGGAAGGGAGAGTGAGCAGTTCTTC | CAIRLAGRESEQFF
. | TRBJ2-3 | TRBV28 | TRBD2 | TGTGCCAGCATAGAAGCGGGAGTTTCAGATACGCAGTATTTT | CASIEAGVSDTQYF
. | TRBJ2-1 | TRBV11-3 | TRBD2 | TGTGCCAGCAGCCTCGGGCCTCCCGGGGGGGGCAATGAGCAGTTCTTC | CASSLGPPGGGNEQFF
. | TRBJ2-5 | TRBV20-1 | TRBD2 | TGCAGTGCTAGTCCCCTAGCGGGAGTATTCATGATGGGAGAGACCCAGTACTTC | CSASPLAGVFMMGETQYF
. | TRBJ2-7 | TRBV6-1 | . | TGTGCCAGCAGTGAAGCCAACGAGCAGTACTTC | CASSEANEQYF
few | TRBJ2-7 | TRBV6-5 | . | TGTGCCAGCAGTTATGATAGTTCGGGCTCCTACGAGCAGTACTTC | CASSYDSSGSYEQYF
few | TRBJ1-2 | TRBV18 | TRBD1 | TGTGCCAGCTCATCCCAGGGGGCTAGGAGTGGCTACACCTTC | CASSSQGARSGYTF
. | TRBJ2-6 | TRBV27 | . | TGTGCCAGCAGTTTTTCGAGAGGAGGGGCCAACGTCCTGACTTTC | CASSFSRGGANVLTF
. | TRBJ2-7 | TRBV19 | . | TGTGCCAGTAGTATGAGGCAGCCATCTTCCTACGAGCAGTACTTC | CASSMRQPSSYEQYF
once | TRBJ2-1 | TRBV19 | TRBD1 | TGTGCCAGTAGGGGACAGGGTGCGCGGTACAATGAGCAGTTCTTC | CASRGQGARYNEQFF
. | TRBJ2-7 | TRBV27 | . | TGTGCCAGCAGTTTATTCGGGCAGGGGAGCTCCTACGAGCAGTACTTC | CASSLFGQGSSYEQYF
. | TRBJ1-2 | TRBV5-8 | TRBD1 | TGTGCCAGCAGCCTCCCCGGACAGGGATGGGATGGCTACACCTTC | CASSLPGQGWDGYTF
. | TRBJ2-1 | TRBV5-1 | TRBD2 | TGCGCCAGCAGCTCTGGGACTAGCGGGTACAATGAGCAGTTCTTC | CASSSGTSGYNEQFF